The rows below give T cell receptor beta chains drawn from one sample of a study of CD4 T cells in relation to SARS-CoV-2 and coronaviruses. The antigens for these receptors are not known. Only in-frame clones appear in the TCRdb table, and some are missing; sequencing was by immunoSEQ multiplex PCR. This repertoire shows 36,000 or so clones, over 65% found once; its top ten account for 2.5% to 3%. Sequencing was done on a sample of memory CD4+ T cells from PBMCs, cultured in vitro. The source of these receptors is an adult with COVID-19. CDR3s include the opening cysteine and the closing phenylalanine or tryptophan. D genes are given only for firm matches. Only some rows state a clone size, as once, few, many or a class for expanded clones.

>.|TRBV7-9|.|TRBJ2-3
CASSTQGDTQYF
TGTGCCAGCAGCACGCAGGGAGATACGCAGTATTTT
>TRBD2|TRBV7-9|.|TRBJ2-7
CASSLGGLAGAGEQYF
TGTGCCAGCAGCTTAGGGGGACTAGCGGGAGCTGGGGAGCAGTACTTC
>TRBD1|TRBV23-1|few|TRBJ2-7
CASSQADRFHEQYF
TGCGCCAGCAGTCAAGCGGACAGGTTCCACGAGCAGTACTTC
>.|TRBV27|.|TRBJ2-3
CASRSASGASSTDTQYF
TGTGCCAGCAGATCCGCATCCGGGGCTTCTAGCACAGATACGCAGTATTTT
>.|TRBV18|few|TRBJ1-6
CASPRTVYSLNSPLHF
TGTGCCAGCCCCCGGACCGTTTATTCTCTTAATTCACCCCTCCACTTT
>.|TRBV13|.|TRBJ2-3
CASSAYLDLPQYF
TGTGCCAGCAGCGCCTACCTGGACCTTCCGCAGTATTTT
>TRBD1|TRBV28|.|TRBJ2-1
CASSSAAGGSYNEQFF
TGTGCCAGCAGTTCCGCCGCAGGGGGATCCTACAATGAGCAGTTCTTC
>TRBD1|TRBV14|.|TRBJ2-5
CASSQDRGRDVARRRRDKETQYF
TGTGCCAGCAGCCAAGATAGGGGGCGCGATGTGGCGCGTAGAAGACGCGATAAAGAGACCCAGTACTTC
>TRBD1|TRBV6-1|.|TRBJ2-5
CASSELGTGGETQYF
TGTGCCAGCAGTGAATTAGGGACAGGGGGAGAGACCCAGTACTTC
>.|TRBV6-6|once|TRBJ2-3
CASGPRRGPSTDTQYF
TGTGCCAGCGGTCCTCGGCGCGGGCCCAGCACAGATACGCAGTATTTT
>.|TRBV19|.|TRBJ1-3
CASSKLTRRNTIYF
TGTGCCAGTAGTAAACTGACGCGGAGAAACACCATATATTTT
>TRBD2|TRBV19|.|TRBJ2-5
CASSIAGTRETQYF
TGTGCCAGTAGTATAGCCGGGACTAGGGAGACCCAGTACTTC
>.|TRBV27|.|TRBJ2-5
CASSRGGARGWETQYF
TGTGCCAGCAGCCGCGGGGGAGCCAGGGGCTGGGAGACCCAGTACTTC
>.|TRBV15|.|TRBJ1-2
CATSSGTAWSGYTF
TGTGCCACCAGCAGTGGTACCGCTTGGAGCGGCTACACCTTC
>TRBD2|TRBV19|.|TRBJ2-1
CASRGGSYYNEQFF
TGTGCCAGTAGGGGCGGGAGTTACTACAATGAGCAGTTCTTC
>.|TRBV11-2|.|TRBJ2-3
CASSPGTDTQYF
TGTGCCAGCAGCCCGGGGACAGATACGCAGTATTTT
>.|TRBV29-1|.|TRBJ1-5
CSVRTGRGDFF
TGCAGCGTACGGACTGGACGTGGGGATTTTTTT
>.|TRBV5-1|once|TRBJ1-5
CASSVGTEGQPQHF
TGCGCCAGCTCGGTGGGGACGGAGGGTCAGCCCCAGCATTTT
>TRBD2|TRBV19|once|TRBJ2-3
CASSIGLAGDTQYF
TGTGCCAGTAGTATAGGCCTAGCGGGAGATACGCAGTATTTT
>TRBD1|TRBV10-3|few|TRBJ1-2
CAISGGQRDGYTF
TGTGCCATCAGCGGGGGACAGCGGGATGGCTACACCTTC
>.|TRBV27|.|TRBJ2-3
CASSPMDTDTQYF
TGTGCCAGCAGTCCAATGGACACAGATACGCAGTATTTT
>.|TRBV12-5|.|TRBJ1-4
CASGIPHQDRRAPNEKLFF
TGTGCTAGTGGGATCCCCCACCAGGACAGACGGGCCCCTAATGAAAAGCTGTTTTTT
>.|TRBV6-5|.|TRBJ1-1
CASSYSARNRNTEAFF
TGTGCCAGCAGTTACTCGGCCAGGAATAGGAACACTGAAGCTTTCTTT
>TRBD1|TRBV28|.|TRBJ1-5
CASSLLGGQGHQPQHF
TGTGCCAGCAGTTTATTAGGGGGACAGGGCCATCAGCCCCAGCATTTT
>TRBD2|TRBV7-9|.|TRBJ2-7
CASSAGGLAYEQYF
TGTGCCAGCAGCGCAGGCGGACTAGCCTACGAGCAGTACTTC
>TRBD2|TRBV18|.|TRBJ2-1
CASSYDLAGASYNEQFF
TGTGCCAGCTCATACGACCTAGCGGGAGCCTCCTACAATGAGCAGTTCTTC
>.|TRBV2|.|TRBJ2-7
CASSALADYEQYF
TGTGCCAGCAGTGCGTTAGCGGACTACGAGCAGTACTTC
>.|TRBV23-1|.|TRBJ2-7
CASSHVSYEQYF
TGCGCCAGCAGTCACGTCTCCTACGAGCAGTACTTC
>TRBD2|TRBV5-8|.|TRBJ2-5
CASSRGLAGGMEETQYF
TGTGCCAGCAGCCGAGGACTAGCGGGAGGTATGGAAGAGACCCAGTACTTC
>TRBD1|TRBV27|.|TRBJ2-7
CASSITTGWNYEQYF
TGTGCCAGCAGTATCACGACAGGGTGGAACTACGAGCAGTACTTC
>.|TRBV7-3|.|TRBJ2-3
CASSHQYTGDTDTQYF
TGTGCCAGCAGCCATCAGTACACGGGAGACACAGATACGCAGTATTTT
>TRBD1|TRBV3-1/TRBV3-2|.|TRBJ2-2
CASSHQGARTGELFF
TGTGCCAGCAGCCACCAGGGGGCAAGGACCGGGGAGCTGTTTTTT
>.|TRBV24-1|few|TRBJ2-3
CATRQAPSDTQYF
TGTGCCACCCGGCAAGCCCCTTCAGATACGCAGTATTTT
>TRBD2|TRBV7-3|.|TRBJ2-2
CASSPDGRGLGSGELFF
TGTGCCAGCAGCCCGGACGGGAGGGGACTAGGGAGCGGGGAGCTGTTTTTT
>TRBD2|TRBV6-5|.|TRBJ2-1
CASTTSGRNEQFF
TGTGCCAGCACTACTAGCGGGAGGAATGAGCAGTTCTTC
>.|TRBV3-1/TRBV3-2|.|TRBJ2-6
CASSQLPGGLHASGANVLTF
TGTGCCAGCAGCCAACTTCCCGGGGGACTCCATGCCTCTGGGGCCAACGTCCTGACTTTC
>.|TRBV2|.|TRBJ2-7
CASMVNYEQYF
TGTGCCAGCATGGTGAACTACGAGCAGTACTTC
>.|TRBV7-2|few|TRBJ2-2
CASSFGGLDAGELFF
TGTGCCAGCAGCTTTGGGGGACTCGATGCCGGGGAGCTGTTTTTT
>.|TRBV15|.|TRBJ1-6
CATSRVSDAPLHF
TGTGCCACCAGCAGAGTATCTGATGCGCCCCTCCACTTT
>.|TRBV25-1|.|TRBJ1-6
CASRHSGVSYNSPLHF
TGTGCCAGCAGGCACTCCGGGGTCTCCTATAATTCACCCCTCCACTTT
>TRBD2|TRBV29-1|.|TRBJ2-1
CSGTNLAGDHEQFF
TGCAGCGGGACGAACCTAGCGGGAGACCATGAGCAGTTCTTC
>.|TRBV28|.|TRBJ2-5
CASSFGSPRDQETQYF
TGTGCCAGCAGTTTTGGGTCCCCTCGGGACCAAGAGACCCAGTACTTC
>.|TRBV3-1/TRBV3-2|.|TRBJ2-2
CASSQESTGELFF
TGTGCCAGCAGCCAAGAGAGCACCGGGGAGCTGTTTTTT
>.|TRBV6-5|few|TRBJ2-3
CASSFSGTSTDTQYF
TGTGCCAGCAGTTTTAGCGGAACTAGCACAGATACGCAGTATTTT
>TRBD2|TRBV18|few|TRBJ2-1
CASSPTSGSYNEQFF
TGTGCCAGCTCACCTACTAGCGGATCCTACAATGAGCAGTTCTTC